The 23 T cell receptor beta chains given below trace back to one sample, sequenced in a study of T cells in Graves' hyperthyroidism and ophthalmopathy. RNA transcripts provided the source from which TCR beta CDR3 regions were amplified. HTBI primers were used for first-round RT-PCR of the TCR CDR3. MiXCR, applied by TCRdb to the multiplex PCR reads, yields one record per CDR3 protein. The table includes just over 550,000 distinct CDR3 sequences, around 46% detected once. The sequenced material came from peripheral blood or thyroid tissue (not recorded which). The source of these receptors is a woman aged 18-30 years with Graves' hyperthyroidism.

The rearrangement uses TRBV5-1 and TRBJ1-1; 8 bases align to TRBD1. Trimming took 4 bases from V and 3 from J; bases not matched to a gene: 14. CDR1 and CDR2 from the germline V gene are SGHRS and YFSETQ. The CDR3 spans 17 residues. CDR3: CASSPNAGGAFHTEAFF. CDR3 nucleotides: TGCGCCAGCAGCCCAAACGCAGGGGGCGCCTTTCACACTGAAGCTTTCTTT.

A few counts support this clonotype. The chain links TRBV7-2 to TRBJ1-2; D gene ambiguous. CDR1 and CDR2 from the germline V gene are SGHTA and FQGNSA. This CDR3 is 16 amino acids long. Trimming took 4 bases from V and 2 from J, leaving 17 bases between them. CDR3 protein: CASSSPPLQSNYGYTF. Here the CDR3 DNA reads TGTGCCAGCAGCTCGCCCCCGCTACAGTCAAACTATGGCTACACCTTC.

V usage is TRBV9 and J usage is TRBJ2-3, with D perhaps TRBD2 (5 bases). The CDR3 spans 14 residues. Trimming removed 0 bases from V and 5 bases from J, with 10 bases in between. The germline V gene encodes CDR1 SGDLS and CDR2 YYNGEE. The CDR3 DNA sequence: TGTGCCAGCAGCGTAGGGTTGGGAGTAGATACGCAGTATTTT. It translates to CASSVGLGVDTQYF.

The gene calls are TRBV7-8 and TRBJ2-5; weak D call: TRBD1 (5 bases). The tail of the sequence fits TRBJ2-3 better, so the J call may be wrong. The CDR3 is 12 residues long. Germline V gene data show CDR1 as SGHVS and CDR2 as FQNEAQ. CDR3: CASSLGQGTQYF. The CDR3 coding sequence is TGTGCCAGCAGCTTGGGGCAGGGTACGCAGTATTTT.

Note on this clonotype: A read error is possible here, since a much larger clone lies one base away. Because it lacks the conserved phenylalanine or tryptophan at the end, this CDR3 is likely a read error. This chain links TRBV5-4 with TRBJ2-5; 12 bases fit TRBD2. With 4 bases clipped from V and 4 bases from J, the junction kept 5 bases outside the gene matches. Germline V gives CDR1 SGHNT, CDR2 YYREEE (reference sequence). The CDR3 runs 15 residues. The CDR3 protein is CASSTTSGSGETQYL. The CDR3 coding sequence is TGTGCCAGCAGCACGACTAGCGGGAGTGGAGAGACCCAGTACCTC.

The chain uses TRBV7-2 and TRBJ1-1; 9 bases align to TRBD1. With V trimmed by 1 base and J by 10 bases, 10 bases remained unmatched. Germline loops: CDR1 SGHTA, CDR2 FQGNSA. This CDR3 contains 15 residues. The CDR3 sequence: CASSLEGDRGARAFF. DNA of the CDR3: TGTGCCAGCAGCTTAGAGGGAGACAGGGGGGCGAGAGCTTTCTTT. The entire variable domain, with the rest obtained from reference TRBV7-2 and TRBJ1-1, is as follows: GAGVSQSPSNKVTEKGKDVELRCDPISGHTALYWYRQSLGQGLEFLIYFQGNSAPDKSGLPSDRFSAERTGGSVSTLTIQRTQQEDSAVYLCASSLEGDRGARAFFGQGTRLTVV.

This clonotype appeared a few times. The chain uses TRBV2 and TRBJ2-2, with D tentatively TRBD2 (5 bases). Deletions cut 4 bases from V and 8 bases from J, with 8 bases between. The germline V gene has CDR1 SNHLY and CDR2 FYNNEI. This CDR3 spans 12 amino acids. The CDR3 loop is CASSGLSGELFF. CDR3 nucleotide sequence: TGTGCCAGCAGTGGACTATCTGGGGAGCTGTTTTTT.

The V gene is TRBV6-5, the J gene TRBJ2-7; TRBD2 matches at 7 bases. This CDR3 region has 15 residues. Germline V gene sequence: CDR1 MNHEY, CDR2 SVGAGI. V lost 4 bases to trimming and J lost 2 bases; unmatched junction nucleotides: 8. This CDR3 reads CASSSRTGLPYEQYF. CDR3 coding DNA: TGTGCCAGCAGTTCGCGCACGGGACTACCCTACGAGCAGTACTTC.

In this sample, this clonotype turned up many times. This chain links TRBV7-2 with TRBJ2-7; D gene unclear. Trimming pared 4 bases from V and 0 bases from J, leaving 10 bases between. CDR3 length: 14 amino acids. In germline, CDR1 is SGHTA, CDR2 FQGNSA. CDR3 bases: TGTGCCAGCAGCTCCACGACGAGCTCCTACGAGCAGTACTTC. Protein sequence: CASSSTTSSYEQYF.

This clonotype was observed many times. The chain carries TRBV6-1 and TRBJ2-5; weak D call: TRBD2 (6 bases). This CDR3 comprises 14 residues. Germline V gene sequence: CDR1 MNHNS, CDR2 SASEGT. V shed 4 bases and J shed 4 bases, with 13 bases lying between them. CDR3 coding DNA: TGTGCCAGCAGTGCGCCAGCGGGTTCAGAGACCCAGTACTTC. It encodes CASSAPAGSETQYF.

The gene calls are TRBV24-1 and TRBJ2-7; 8 bases fit TRBD2. V gave up 0 bases and J gave up 6 bases; unmatched junction bases: 9. The germline gives CDR1 KGHDR, CDR2 SFDVKD. The CDR3 sequence is 16 residues long. CDR3 residues: CATSDLPRSGRGEQYF. The DNA of the CDR3 is TGTGCCACCAGTGATTTGCCGAGGAGCGGGAGAGGCGAGCAGTACTTC.

In this sample, this clonotype turned up many times. The chain has TRBV29-1 and TRBJ1-1; weak D call: TRBD1 (5 bases). The CDR3 has 15 amino acids. CDR1 and CDR2 from the germline V gene are SQVTM and ANQGSEA. Trimming pared 1 base from V and 1 base from J, leaving 13 bases between. The CDR3 loop is CSVEAAGRGNTEAFF. The DNA of the CDR3 is TGCAGCGTTGAAGCGGCAGGGAGGGGGAACACTGAAGCTTTCTTT.

This sequence joins TRBV7-9 and TRBJ2-2, with TRBD2 identical over 8 bases. Unmatched junction bases numbered 18, after V lost 5 bases and J lost 7 bases. CDR1 is SEHNR, CDR2 FQNEAQ, per germline (reference sequence). CDR3 length: 18 residues. CDR3 in amino acids: CASSTRPSRTSFGGELFF. The CDR3, as DNA: TGTGCCAGCAGCACTCGACCGTCTAGGACTAGCTTTGGCGGGGAGCTGTTTTTT.

This clonotype has just a few counts. The V gene is TRBV29-1, the J gene TRBJ2-5, with D perhaps assigned TRBD1 or TRBD2 (5 bases each). Trimming removed 4 bases from V and 5 bases from J, with 11 bases in between. CDR3 length: 12 amino acids. Germline CDR1 SQVTM, CDR2 ANQGSEA. Here the CDR3 reads CSVGGDGETQYF. CDR3 DNA: TGCAGCGTTGGAGGGGATGGGGAGACCCAGTACTTC.

For this clonotype: With a much larger clone just one base away, this may be a read error. The rearrangement links TRBV2 to TRBJ2-7, with D hard to call. V was clipped by 3 bases and J by 3 bases, with 15 bases between them. Germline V gene sequence: CDR1 SNHLY, CDR2 FYNNEI. The CDR3 is 15 residues long. CDR3 bases: TGTGCCAGCAGTGAGTCCGGCACAATGATCTACGAGCAGTACTTC. Amino acid sequence: CASSESGTMIYEQYF.

The sample holds many counts of this clonotype. This chain joins TRBV7-9 and TRBJ2-7; D is unclear. Trimming removed 5 bases at V and 2 bases at J, with 10 bases between. Germline V gene lookup returns CDR1 SEHNR and CDR2 FQNEAQ (reference sequence). CDR3 length: 13 amino acids. The CDR3 nucleotides are TGTGCCAGCAGCCCCGGCTATGCCTACGAGCAGTACTTC. It yields the protein CASSPGYAYEQYF.

The rearrangement links TRBV24-1 to TRBJ2-7; the D call may be TRBD1 or TRBD2 (5 bases each). CDR3 size: 17 residues. Trimming shortened V by 9 bases and J by 3 bases, and 26 bases separated the two germline ends. The germline V gene encodes CDR1 KGHDR and CDR2 SFDVKD. The CDR3 region has the DNA TGTGCCACCCATAATCCCGGTGATAAGGGGACCGACTACGAGCAGTACTTC. Translation: CATHNPGDKGTDYEQYF.

This clonotype was recorded many times. The V and J genes are TRBV25-1 and TRBJ2-5; no firm D call. The CDR3 has 13 residues. Trimming cost V 4 bases and J 1 base, with 7 bases left between them. Germline V gene lookup returns CDR1 MGHDK and CDR2 SYGVNS. CDR3 bases: TGTGCCAGCAGTGCAGACTTCCAAGAGACCCAGTACTTC. It translates to CASSADFQETQYF.

The chain is built from TRBV10-3 and TRBJ2-6; D gene unclear. CDR3 size: 14 residues. V was shortened by 0 bases and J by 4 bases, with 4 bases between the two germline ends. CDR1 is ENHRY and CDR2 is SYGVKD in the germline V gene. The CDR3 spells CAISESAGANVLTF. The CDR3 nucleotides read TGTGCCATCAGTGAGTCGGCAGGGGCCAACGTCCTGACTTTC.

Here the CDR3 reads CASKTRQINYGYTF. The CDR3 nucleotides read TGTGCCAGCAAAACGCGGCAGATTAACTATGGCTACACCTTC. The genes are TRBV25-1 and TRBJ1-2, with D unresolved. CDR1 is MGHDK and CDR2 is SYGVNS in the germline V gene. V was cut by 7 bases and J by 1 base, with 13 bases left in between. The CDR3 loop spans 14 amino acids.

The chain has TRBV2 and TRBJ2-7; a weak D match, TRBD2 (6 bases). The V gene lost 7 bases and the J gene lost 5 bases, with 12 bases spanning the gap. In germline, CDR1 is SNHLY, CDR2 FYNNEI. The CDR3 sequence is 12 residues long. The CDR3 DNA follows: TGTGCCAGCACAGAGACTAGGAACGAGCAGTACTTC. Translation: CASTETRNEQYF.

This clonotype was seen only a few times. This sequence joins TRBV10-3 and TRBJ2-3; D may be TRBD2 (6 bases). Germline-derived CDR1 and CDR2 are ENHRY and SYGVKD. V lost 6 bases, J lost 6 bases, and 19 bases lay in between. This CDR3 spans 15 amino acids. This CDR3 is CAISQQLAPKDTQYF. The DNA for the CDR3 is TGTGCCATCAGCCAGCAACTAGCTCCCAAGGATACGCAGTATTTT.

This clonotype showed up just a few times. The CDR3 DNA reads as TGTGCCAGCAGTGGGTCCCGGGCCGATAATTCACCCCTCCACTTT. Amino acid sequence: CASSGSRADNSPLHF. This chain joins TRBV2 and TRBJ1-6; D remains unclear. The CDR3 length is 15 residues. Trimming took off 4 bases at V and 5 bases at J, with 12 bases between the two ends. Germline V gene sequence: CDR1 SNHLY, CDR2 FYNNEI.